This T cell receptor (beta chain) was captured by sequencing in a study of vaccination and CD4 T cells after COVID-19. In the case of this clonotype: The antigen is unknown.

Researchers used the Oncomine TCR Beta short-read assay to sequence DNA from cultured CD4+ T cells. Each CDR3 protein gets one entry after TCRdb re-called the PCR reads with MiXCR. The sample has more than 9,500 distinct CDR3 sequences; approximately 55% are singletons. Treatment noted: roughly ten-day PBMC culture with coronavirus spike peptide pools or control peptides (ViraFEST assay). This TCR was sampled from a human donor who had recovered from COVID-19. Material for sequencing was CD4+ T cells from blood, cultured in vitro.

CDR3: CASSSPLGGGTEAFF. CDR3 DNA sequence: TGTGCCAGCAGTTCCCCCCTGGGAGGGGGGACTGAAGCTTTCTTT. The chain has TRBV12-3 or TRBV12-4 and TRBJ1-1; a weak D match, TRBD1 (6 bases). This CDR3 is built from 15 residues. Trimming removed 4 bases from V and 5 bases from J, with 17 bases in between.